This record covers a single T cell receptor beta chain. Every immunoSEQ plate was one replicate of a subset's evenly spread DNA. Only in-frame clones appear in the TCRdb table, and some are missing; sequencing was by immunoSEQ multiplex PCR. The sample shows 1.5 million to 2.5 million clones, roughly 95% of them seen only once. The data are from a study of shared clonotypes between healthy human individuals. Study at large: Donors were two women and a few men aged 18 to 49.

The naive CD8 population came from CD45RO-negative cells selected for CCR7, without terminally differentiated effector memory CD45RA+ cells. Only Caucasian adults living in Nashville, Tennessee made up the donor group. The CDR3 runs to 14 residues. In germline, CDR1 is WSHSY, CDR2 SAAADI. With V trimmed by 6 bases and J by 2 bases, 4 bases remained unmatched. The sample comprised naive CD8+ T cells sorted from blood. The TCR sequence derives from a man younger than 35 in good health. This chain joins TRBV10-2 and TRBJ2-7; 10 nucleotides line up with TRBD1. The CDR3 DNA is TGCGCCAGCAGGACGGACAGGGGGACCTACGAGCAGTACTTC. Its translation is CASRTDRGTYEQYF.